This T cell receptor (beta chain) was observed in a study of blood T cell repertoires in COVID-19. Profiled with immunoSEQ multiplex PCR; TCRdb holds only in-frame clones, not every one. In the table there are tens of thousands of clones, less than 90% of which are singletons. The source of this sequence is a human donor with active COVID-19. The donor label of this sample is uncertain. Specimen: peripheral blood.

The DNA for the CDR3 is TGCGCCAGCAGCCAAGAAGGTAGCGGGGTCCAAGAGTATACGCAGTATTTT. It yields the protein CASSQEGSGVQEYTQYF. V usage is TRBV4-1 and J usage is TRBJ2-3, with 8 bases matching TRBD2. The length of the CDR3 is 17 residues. Trimming removed 0 bases from V and 7 bases from J; junction bases left unmatched: 12. Germline V gene data show CDR1 as MGHRA and CDR2 as YSYEKL.